This entry lists 23 T cell receptor beta chains sequenced from one sample in a study of blood T cell repertoires in COVID-19. TCRdb keeps only in-frame clones here, not all; method: immunoSEQ multiplex PCR. Seen here are some 130,000 clones, over 60% observed once, and the top ten hold under 2.5%. The sequenced sample consisted of peripheral blood. All receptors derive from a woman between 70 and 85 years old with acute or convalescent COVID-19.

The chain carries TRBV7-9 and TRBJ1-4; the D gene is possibly TRBD1 (5 bases). The CDR3 has 15 amino acids. Germline CDR1 is SEHNR and CDR2 is FQNEAQ (reference sequence). Trimming cost V 0 bases and J 8 bases, with 13 bases left between them. The CDR3: CASSLARGGVEKLFF. The CDR3 DNA reads TGTGCCAGCAGCTTAGCGCGGGGGGGAGTCGAAAAACTGTTTTTT. The full variable domain, rest sourced from reference TRBV7-9 and TRBJ1-4, is DTGVSQNPRHKITKRGQNVTFRCDPISEHNRLYWYRQTLGQGPEFLTYFQNEAQLEKSRLLSDRFSAERPKGSFSTLEIQRTEQGDSAMYLCASSLARGGVEKLFFGSGTQLSVL.

The chain carries TRBV3-1 (or the pseudogene TRBV3-2) and TRBJ1-3; D not certain. V lost 0 bases and J 0 bases, leaving 12 bases between the germline ends. The CDR3 runs 17 residues. In germline, CDR1 is LGHDT, CDR2 YNNKEL (reference sequence). CDR3 amino acids: CASSQEMAFSSGNTIYF. Written as DNA, the CDR3 is TGTGCCAGCAGCCAAGAGATGGCATTCAGCTCTGGAAACACCATATATTTT.

This clone showed up just a few times. The rearrangement joins TRBV5-1 to TRBJ2-7, with TRBD2 matching over 10 bases. The CDR3 runs 13 residues. V shed 4 bases, J shed 4 bases, and the junction held 2 bases outside the gene matches. From germline, CDR1 is SGHRS and CDR2 YFSETQ. DNA for the CDR3: TGCGCCAGCAGCGTGGGACTAGCGTACGAGCAGTACTTC. The encoded protein is CASSVGLAYEQYF. The variable domain in full, with the rest retrieved from reference TRBV5-1 and TRBJ2-7, is KAGVTQTPRYLIKTRGQQVTLSCSPISGHRSVSWYQQTPGQGLQFLFEYFSETQRNKGNFPGRFSGRQFSNSRSEMNVSTLELGDSALYLCASSVGLAYEQYFGPGTRLTVT.

The V and J genes are TRBV19 and TRBJ2-5; D remains ambiguous. CDR3 size: 14 residues. Trimming took 4 bases from V and 2 from J, leaving 11 bases between them. CDR1 LNHDA and CDR2 SQIVND come from the germline V gene (reference sequence). The CDR3 reads CASSTIGVQETQYF. The CDR3 DNA reads as TGTGCCAGTAGTACAATAGGAGTTCAAGAGACCCAGTACTTC.

This clone showed up many times. The J gene is TRBJ2-7, the V gene TRBV11-2, with D uncertain. The CDR3 spans 13 residues. Trimming stripped 5 bases from V and 6 bases from J, with 14 bases between. In germline, CDR1 is SGHAT, CDR2 FQNNGV. CDR3 sequence: CASSLPVSSEQYF. DNA of the CDR3: TGTGCCAGCAGCCTCCCCGTTTCGTCCGAGCAGTACTTC.

This rearrangement joins TRBV6-5 to TRBJ1-3, with D possibly matching TRBD1 (5 bases). Germline V CDR1 and CDR2: MNHEY, SVGAGI. This CDR3 has 14 residues. Between the trimmed V and J ends, which lost 6 bases and 5 bases, there was a span of 14 bases. The CDR3, as DNA: TGTGCCAGCAGACCCGACAGAAACCGAAACACCATATATTTT. It encodes CASRPDRNRNTIYF.

This clone showed up just a few times. The rearrangement links TRBV7-9 to TRBJ2-5, with TRBD1 matching 12 bases. V shed 5 bases and J 2 bases; nucleotides not matched to a gene: 9. Per the germline V gene, CDR1 is SEHNR and CDR2 is FQNEAQ (reference sequence). This CDR3 spans 17 amino acids. The CDR3 nucleotides are TGTGCCAGCAGCCTGGGACAGGGGGCCCTTCTTCAAGAGACCCAGTACTTC. This translates into CASSLGQGALLQETQYF.

The chain couples TRBV2 to TRBJ2-1, with D possibly TRBD2 on 6 matching bases. Trimming removed 2 bases from V and 10 bases from J, with 12 bases in between. Germline V gene lookup returns CDR1 SNHLY and CDR2 FYNNEI. This CDR3 region has 13 residues. The CDR3 is CASSEIGGGEQFF. The CDR3 DNA reads as TGTGCCAGCAGTGAAATCGGTGGGGGGGAGCAGTTCTTC.

The rearrangement links TRBV7-9 to TRBJ2-5, with 9 bases matching TRBD2. Germline CDR1 SEHNR, CDR2 FQNEAQ (reference sequence). This CDR3 has 15 residues. The trim removed 1 base at V and 3 bases at J, leaving 3 bases unmatched. The CDR3 region has the DNA TGTGCCAGCAGCTTAGTCGGCGGGGGGGAAGAGACCCAGTACTTC. Its protein is CASSLVGGGEETQYF. The full variable domain, with the rest looked up from reference TRBV7-9 and TRBJ2-5, is DTGVSQNPRHKITKRGQNVTFRCDPISEHNRLYWYRQTLGQGPEFLTYFQNEAQLEKSRLLSDRFSAERPKGSFSTLEIQRTEQGDSAMYLCASSLVGGGEETQYFGPGTRLLVL.

The chain joins TRBV7-9 to TRBJ2-7; no reliable D call. V was clipped by 5 bases and J by 3 bases, with 26 bases between them. The CDR3 runs to 18 residues. Germline-derived CDR1 and CDR2 are SEHNR and FQNEAQ (reference sequence). The CDR3 DNA reads TGTGCCAGCAGCCCCCTAGTATATCCTAAGCTCCCACACTACGAGCAGTACTTC. Translation: CASSPLVYPKLPHYEQYF.

The V gene is TRBV11-1, the J gene TRBJ2-2, with D unresolved. Trimming removed 10 bases from V and 6 bases from J, with 15 bases in between. This CDR3 is built from 13 residues. Germline V gives CDR1 SGHAT, CDR2 FQDESV (reference sequence). The CDR3 DNA is TGTGCCACCAAACAATATCTCCCCGGGGAGCTGTTTTTT. The encoded protein is CATKQYLPGELFF.

This clone was observed a few times. The V and J genes are TRBV28 and TRBJ2-3, with D possibly being TRBD2 (6 bases). The CDR3 has 15 amino acids. The germline V gene has CDR1 MDHEN and CDR2 SYDVKM. V shed 6 bases and J shed 0 bases, with 13 bases lying between them. Written as DNA, the CDR3 is TGTGCCAGCAGCTATTGGAGGGCTAGCACAGATACGCAGTATTTT. This codes for CASSYWRASTDTQYF.

The chain employs TRBV25-1 and TRBJ1-3; 8 bases line up with TRBD1. The CDR3 runs 17 residues. J was trimmed by 4 bases and V by 4 bases; bases with no gene match: 12. Germline CDR1 reads MGHDK; CDR2 reads SYGVNS. This CDR3 is CASSAGQGGKGGNTIYF. For the CDR3, the DNA is TGTGCCAGCAGTGCAGGACAGGGCGGGAAGGGCGGAAACACCATATATTTT. The entire variable domain, with the rest obtained from reference TRBV25-1 and TRBJ1-3, is as follows: EADIYQTPRYLVIGTGKKITLECSQTMGHDKMYWYQQDPGMELHLIHYSYGVNSTEKGDLSSESTVSRIRTEHFPLTLESARPSHTSQYLCASSAGQGGKGGNTIYFGEGSWLTVV.

This chain joins TRBV20-1 and TRBJ1-4; weak D call: TRBD1 (6 bases). The germline V gene has CDR1 DFQATT and CDR2 SNEGSKA (reference sequence). CDR3 length: 10 amino acids. CDR3 loop: CSILSGGEFF. Written as DNA, the CDR3 is TGCAGCATCCTTTCTGGGGGCGAGTTTTTT.

This clone was seen just once. V and J are TRBV27 and TRBJ2-5, with D uncertain. V was cut by 7 bases and J by 5 bases, with 14 bases left in between. This CDR3 is 13 amino acids long. Looked up from germline, CDR1 is MNHEY and CDR2 is SMNVEV (reference sequence). The CDR3 nucleotides read TGTGCCAGCACGTCGCGGCCGAGGGAGACCCAGTACTTC. It codes for CASTSRPRETQYF.

This clone was seen more than once but under ten times. The V call is TRBV7-9, the J call TRBJ2-7; D remains ambiguous. The CDR3 contains 12 residues. In germline, CDR1 is SEHNR, CDR2 FQNEAQ (reference sequence). V lost 3 bases and J 6 bases, leaving 9 bases between the germline ends. CDR3 residues: CASSFILGEQYF. As DNA, the CDR3 is TGTGCCAGCAGCTTTATCCTAGGCGAGCAGTACTTC.

The V call is TRBV14, the J call TRBJ1-1; TRBD1 might be the D (5 bases). CDR3 length equals 14 residues. The V gene lost 2 bases and the J gene lost 9 bases, with 16 bases spanning the gap. Germline V gene lookup returns CDR1 SGHDN and CDR2 FVKESK. Written as DNA, the CDR3 is TGTGCCAGCAGCCAACAGGGCTGGGCTACGCAAGCTTTCTTT. Its translation is CASSQQGWATQAFF.

The chain employs TRBV5-1 and TRBJ2-3, with 9 bases matching TRBD2. The trim removed 1 base at V and 2 bases at J, leaving 2 bases unmatched. This CDR3 has 15 residues. From germline, CDR1 is SGHRS and CDR2 YFSETQ. The CDR3 sequence is CASSLSGGFTDTQYF. CDR3 DNA sequence: TGCGCCAGCAGCTTGAGCGGGGGGTTCACAGATACGCAGTATTTT.

The chain has TRBV5-1 and TRBJ2-7, with 9 bases matching TRBD1. V was clipped by 4 bases and J by 0 bases; unmatched bases: 5. In germline, CDR1 is SGHRS, CDR2 YFSETQ. This CDR3 has 15 residues. This CDR3 is CASSPDRGGSYEQYF. The CDR3 coding sequence is TGCGCCAGCAGCCCGGACAGGGGAGGCTCCTACGAGCAGTACTTC.

The V call is TRBV5-1, the J call TRBJ1-1, with D possibly being TRBD1 (6 bases). There are 13 residues in the CDR3. Trimming pared 5 bases from V and 1 base from J, leaving 9 bases between. Looked up from germline, CDR1 is SGHRS and CDR2 is YFSETQ. The CDR3 DNA reads TGCGCCAGCAGAAAGACAGGGAACACTGAAGCTTTCTTT. Translation gives CASRKTGNTEAFF.

V and J are TRBV5-1 and TRBJ1-1; D is unresolved. The V gene lost 3 bases and the J gene lost 0 bases, with 6 bases spanning the gap. The germline CDR1 and CDR2 sequences are SGHRS and YFSETQ. The CDR3 consists of 13 residues. The CDR3, as DNA: TGCGCCAGCAGCTCCCAGATGAACACTGAAGCTTTCTTT. Its protein product is CASSSQMNTEAFF.

This clone was detected once. This rearrangement joins TRBV28 to TRBJ1-5; perhaps TRBD1 as D (5 bases). The CDR3 runs 18 residues. Trimming removed 0 bases from V and 6 bases from J, with 21 bases in between. Germline CDR1 is MDHEN and CDR2 is SYDVKM. The CDR3 DNA reads as TGTGCCAGCAGTTTATGGAGCCCCTTGGCAAGGGGTATTCAGCCCCAGCATTTT. Residues: CASSLWSPLARGIQPQHF.

The V call is TRBV9, the J call TRBJ1-4; weak D call: TRBD1 (6 bases). Germline values: CDR1 SGDLS, CDR2 YYNGEE. CDR3 length equals 14 residues. V lost 0 bases to trimming and J lost 8 bases, with 11 bases between them. The CDR3 is CASSVGAGAEKLFF. CDR3 DNA sequence: TGTGCCAGCAGCGTAGGGGCAGGGGCAGAAAAACTGTTTTTT.